This T cell receptor (beta chain) stems from a study of human versus mouse CDR3 diversity and MHC coevolution. Study in general: The immunoSEQ assay reportedly detects one in 200,000 T cells. Valid reads per sample ranged from about 0.6 x 10^7 to 1.7 x 10^7. Whole-study findings and limits: By iCHAO1, human TCR beta clonotypes numbered some 1.6 million, the most. Most of the three human donors had the lowest clonal inequality.

In germline, CDR1 is MNHEY, CDR2 SVGAGI. The germline V and J ends were trimmed by 7 bases and 0 bases, with 16 bases remaining between them. This CDR3 spans 15 amino acids. Generated by immunoSEQ multiplex PCR, the TCRdb table keeps only in-frame clones and is missing some. Of just under 60,000 clones listed, 94% were seen once; the top ten hold approximately 17%. A word on this clone: The antigen remains undetermined.

The V and J genes are TRBV6-5 and TRBJ2-7; D possibly corresponds to TRBD2 (6 bases). The clonotype originates from a person between 55 and 69 years old in good health. Sequences were obtained from naive CD4+ T cells from blood. Regarding subset: CD45RO-negative CD62L-positive naive CD4 T cells. The CDR3 DNA reads as TGTGCCAGCAACCCTGCGGGACTGAGCTCCTACGAGCAGTACTTC. It is translated as CASNPAGLSSYEQYF.